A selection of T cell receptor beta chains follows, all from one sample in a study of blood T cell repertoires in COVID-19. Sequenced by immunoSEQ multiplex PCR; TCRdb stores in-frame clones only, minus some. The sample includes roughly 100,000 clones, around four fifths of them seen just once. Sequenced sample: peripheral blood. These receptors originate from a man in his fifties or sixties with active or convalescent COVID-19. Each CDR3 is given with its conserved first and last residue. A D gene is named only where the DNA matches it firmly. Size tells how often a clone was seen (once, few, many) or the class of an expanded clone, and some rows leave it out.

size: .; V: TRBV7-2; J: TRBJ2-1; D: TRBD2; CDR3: CASTLAGVGEQFF; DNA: TGTGCCAGCACACTAGCGGGAGTGGGTGAGCAGTTCTTC
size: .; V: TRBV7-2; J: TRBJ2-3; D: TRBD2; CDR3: CASSPPSGRGLVADTQYF; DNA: TGTGCCAGCAGCCCTCCTAGCGGGAGAGGTTTGGTAGCAGATACGCAGTATTTT
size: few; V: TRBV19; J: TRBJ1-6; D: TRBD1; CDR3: CASSRTGPVGPLHF; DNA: TGTGCCAGTAGTCGGACAGGGCCCGTAGGACCCCTCCACTTT
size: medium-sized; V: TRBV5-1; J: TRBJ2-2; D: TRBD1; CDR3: CANFTRDRPSNTGELFF; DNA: TGCGCCAACTTTACTAGGGACAGGCCTTCGAACACCGGGGAGCTGTTTTTT
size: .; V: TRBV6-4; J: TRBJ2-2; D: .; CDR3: CASRETALNTGELFF; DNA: TGTGCCAGCAGAGAGACAGCTTTGAACACCGGGGAGCTGTTTTTT
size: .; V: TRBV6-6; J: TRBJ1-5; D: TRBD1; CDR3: CASTGGRSNQPQHF; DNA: TGTGCCAGCACAGGGGGTAGGAGCAATCAGCCCCAGCATTTT
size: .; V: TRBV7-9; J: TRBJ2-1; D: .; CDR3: CASSLATGMRFF; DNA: TGTGCCAGCAGCTTAGCAACAGGGATGAGGTTCTTC
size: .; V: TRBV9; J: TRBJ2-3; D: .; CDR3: CASSVGGGPDTQYF; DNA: TGTGCCAGCAGCGTAGGAGGCGGGCCAGATACGCAGTATTTT
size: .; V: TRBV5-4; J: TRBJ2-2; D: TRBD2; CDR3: CASSQGTSVAGELFF; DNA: TGTGCCAGCAGCCAGGGGACTAGCGTGGCCGGGGAGCTGTTTTTT
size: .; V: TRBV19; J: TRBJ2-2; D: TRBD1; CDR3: CASQWGTGGEELFF; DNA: TGTGCCAGTCAATGGGGGACAGGGGGCGAGGAGCTGTTTTTT
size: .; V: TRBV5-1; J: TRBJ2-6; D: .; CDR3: CASSSLSSGANVLTF; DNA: TGCGCCAGCAGCTCATTGAGCTCTGGGGCCAACGTCCTGACTTTC
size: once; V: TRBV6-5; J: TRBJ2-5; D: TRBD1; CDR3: CASSYTTQGSRKTQYF; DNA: TGTGCCAGCAGTTACACCACACAGGGGTCCCGTAAGACCCAGTACTTC
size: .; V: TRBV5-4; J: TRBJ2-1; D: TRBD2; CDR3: CASSRLADEQFF; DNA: TGTGCCAGCAGCCGACTAGCGGATGAGCAGTTCTTC
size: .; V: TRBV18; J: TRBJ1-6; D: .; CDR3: CASSPNRTSSYNSPLHF; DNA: TGTGCCAGCTCACCAAACAGGACGAGCTCCTATAATTCACCCCTCCACTTT
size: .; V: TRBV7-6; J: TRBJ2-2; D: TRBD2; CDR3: CASSRPPSGRIATGELFF; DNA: TGTGCCAGCAGCCGCCCTCCTAGCGGGAGGATTGCCACCGGGGAGCTGTTTTTT
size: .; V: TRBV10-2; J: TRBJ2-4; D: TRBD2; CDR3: CASSETGTSGQNIQYF; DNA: TGCGCCAGCAGTGAGACCGGGACTAGCGGTCAAAACATTCAGTACTTC
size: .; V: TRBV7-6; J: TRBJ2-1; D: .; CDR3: CASSLGSLGYNEQFF; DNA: TGTGCCAGCAGCTTAGGTAGCCTTGGCTACAATGAGCAGTTCTTC
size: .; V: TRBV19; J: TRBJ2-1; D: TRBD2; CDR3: CASSAGLGGYNEQFF; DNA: TGTGCCAGTAGTGCGGGACTAGGCGGCTACAATGAGCAGTTCTTC
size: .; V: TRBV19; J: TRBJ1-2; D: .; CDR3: CASSTGQYSDTYGYTF; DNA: TGTGCCAGTAGCACCGGACAATACAGCGATACCTATGGCTACACCTTC
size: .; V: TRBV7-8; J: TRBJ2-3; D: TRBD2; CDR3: CASSLASSGGTDTQYF; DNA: TGTGCCAGCAGCTTAGCTTCCAGCGGGGGCACAGATACGCAGTATTTT
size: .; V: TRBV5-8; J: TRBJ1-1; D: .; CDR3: CASSLRRANTEAFF; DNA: TGTGCCAGCAGCTTGCGCAGGGCGAACACTGAAGCTTTCTTT
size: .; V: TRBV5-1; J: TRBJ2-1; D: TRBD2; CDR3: CASSPTSGRDNEQFF; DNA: TGCGCCAGCAGTCCTACTAGCGGGAGGGACAATGAGCAGTTCTTC
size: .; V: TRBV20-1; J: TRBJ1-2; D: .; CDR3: CVCRGAEGYTF; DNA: TGCGTATGTCGGGGGGCGGAAGGCTACACCTTC
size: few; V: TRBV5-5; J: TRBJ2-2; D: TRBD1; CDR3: CASSLPPGQGPTGELFF; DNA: TGTGCCAGCAGCCTCCCACCGGGACAGGGCCCCACCGGGGAGCTGTTTTTT
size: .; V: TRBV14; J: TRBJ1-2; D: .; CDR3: CASSSMDFRGKDNYGYTF; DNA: TGTGCCAGCAGCTCGATGGATTTCAGGGGCAAAGACAACTATGGCTACACCTTC
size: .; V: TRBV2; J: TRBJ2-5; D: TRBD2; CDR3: CASSEALRGSGRETQYF; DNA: TGTGCCAGCAGTGAAGCGCTTCGTGGTAGCGGGCGGGAGACCCAGTACTTC
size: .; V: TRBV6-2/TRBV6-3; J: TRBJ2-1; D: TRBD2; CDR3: CASSYNSGRADRNNEQFF; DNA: TGTGCCAGCAGTTACAATAGCGGGAGAGCAGATCGGAACAATGAGCAGTTCTTC
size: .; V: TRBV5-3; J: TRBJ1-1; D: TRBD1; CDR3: CARSCQGVENTEAFF; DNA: TGTGCCAGAAGCTGCCAGGGGGTTGAGAACACTGAAGCTTTCTTT
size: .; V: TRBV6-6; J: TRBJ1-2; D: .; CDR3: CASSPGVGYTF; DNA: TGTGCCAGCAGTCCAGGGGTTGGCTACACCTTC
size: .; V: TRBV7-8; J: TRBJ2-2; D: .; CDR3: CASSAQVEIGELFF; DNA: TGTGCCAGCAGCGCCCAGGTGGAGATCGGGGAGTTGTTTTTT
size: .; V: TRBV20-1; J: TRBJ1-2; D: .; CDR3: CTTHGDYGYTF; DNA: TGCACCACGCACGGTGACTATGGCTACACCTTC
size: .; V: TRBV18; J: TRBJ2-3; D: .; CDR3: CASSPPTAEFSDTQYF; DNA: TGTGCCAGCTCACCACCTACTGCTGAATTTTCGGATACGCAGTATTTT